This TCR beta chain was identified during a study of cytomegalovirus exposure and HLA in healthy donors. Turning to the study itself: Most donors, roughly 77% of a few hundred genotyped, fell in the Caucasian-associated ancestry cluster. Study-wide findings and caveats: In vitro work confirmed that three CMV-associated chains recognize CMV antigens.

A note on this clone: The antigen remains undetermined.

The V end was cut by 3 bases, the J end by 4 bases, with 11 bases between. This CDR3 has 14 amino acids. Germline CDR1 SGDLS, CDR2 YYNGEE. The PCR employed 60 Vbeta primers together with 13 Jbeta primers. Profiled with immunoSEQ multiplex PCR; TCRdb holds only in-frame clones, not every one. The sample contains 140,000 to 150,000 clones, around 79% of which appear only once. This TCR was sampled from a man between 35 and 55 years old in good health and CMV-seropositive. This chain uses TRBV9 with TRBJ1-3; D gene uncertain. The sample was PBMCs. The CDR3 is CASSETPLGNTIYF. The DNA for the CDR3 is TGTGCCAGCAGCGAAACACCTCTGGGAAACACCATATATTTT.